Below, 10 T cell receptor beta chains from the same sample are listed, as sequenced in a study of blood T cell repertoires in COVID-19. TCRdb's copy holds only in-frame clones and misses some; the assay was immunoSEQ multiplex PCR. The data show over 85,000 clones, about 90% seen once. Sample: peripheral blood. The receptors come from a human donor in a cohort sampled during active COVID-19.

The rearrangement uses TRBV19 and TRBJ2-2, with 7 bases matching TRBD1. V lost 6 bases to trimming and J lost 0 bases; unmatched junction nucleotides: 1. Germline V gene lookup returns CDR1 LNHDA and CDR2 SQIVND (reference sequence). This CDR3 region has 14 residues. The CDR3 region is CASRDRTNTGELFF. CDR3 bases: TGTGCCAGTAGGGACAGGACGAACACCGGGGAGCTGTTTTTT.

The chain uses TRBV6-6 and TRBJ2-1, with a possible D match to TRBD2 (5 bases). Germline CDR1 is MNHNY and CDR2 is SVGAGI (reference sequence). Trimming took 6 bases from V and 3 from J, leaving 12 bases between them. The CDR3 loop spans 14 amino acids. CDR3 bases: TGTGCCAGCAGGGCGGGCGCCCTCTACAATGAGCAGTTCTTC. It translates to CASRAGALYNEQFF.

V usage is TRBV2 and J usage is TRBJ1-5, with D maybe TRBD1 (5 bases). The CDR3 loop spans 14 amino acids. CDR1 is SNHLY and CDR2 is FYNNEI in the germline V gene. With 4 bases removed from V and 8 bases from J, the gap between germline ends came to 15 bases. CDR3: CASSVAQAREPQHF. DNA for the CDR3: TGTGCCAGCAGTGTTGCCCAGGCCAGGGAGCCCCAGCATTTT.

The CDR3 reads CASTESGGLFNEQYF. In nucleotides, the CDR3 is TGTGCCAGCACCGAGAGCGGGGGATTGTTTAACGAGCAGTACTTC. The chain carries TRBV25-1 and TRBJ2-7, with TRBD2 identical over 8 bases. Germline V gives CDR1 MGHDK, CDR2 SYGVNS. V shed 7 bases and J 5 bases; nucleotides not matched to a gene: 13. There are 15 residues in the CDR3.

The chain uses TRBV5-1 and TRBJ2-1; TRBD1 agrees at 8 bases. Germline V gene lookup returns CDR1 SGHRS and CDR2 YFSETQ. There are 14 residues in the CDR3. Losses at the gene ends were 2 bases for V and 4 bases for J; bases not matched to a gene: 2. CDR3 sequence: CASSLQGDYNEQFF. CDR3 coding DNA: TGCGCCAGCAGCTTACAGGGGGATTACAATGAGCAGTTCTTC.

The rearrangement links TRBV11-2 to TRBJ1-3; a weak D match, TRBD1 (5 bases). This CDR3 has 14 amino acids. Germline values: CDR1 SGHAT, CDR2 FQNNGV. V was cut by 0 bases and J by 6 bases, with 9 bases left in between. In DNA, the CDR3 is TGTGCCAGCAGCTTAGATTCCAGGGAAAACACCATATATTTT. Amino acid sequence: CASSLDSRENTIYF. Full variable domain (rest looked up from reference TRBV11-2 and TRBJ1-3): EAGVAQSPRYKIIEKRQSVAFWCNPISGHATLYWYQQILGQGPKLLIQFQNNGVVDDSQLPKDRFSAERLKGVDSTLKIQPAKLEDSAVYLCASSLDSRENTIYFGEGSWLTVV.

The chain carries TRBV9 and TRBJ2-1; TRBD2 aligns across 8 bases. V dropped 0 bases and J dropped 6; count of bases not matched to a gene: 5. This CDR3 contains 15 residues. CDR1 is SGDLS, CDR2 YYNGEE, per germline. The CDR3 spells CASSVVSGRSNEQFF. The CDR3, as DNA: TGTGCCAGCAGCGTAGTAAGCGGGAGAAGCAATGAGCAGTTCTTC.

J is TRBJ1-1 and V is TRBV3-1 (or the pseudogene TRBV3-2), with D hard to call. Trimming shortened V by 4 bases and J by 6 bases, and 15 bases separated the two germline ends. Germline CDR1 LGHDT, CDR2 YNNKEL (reference sequence). The CDR3 spans 14 residues. CDR3 amino acids: CASSPPLRVAEAFF. The DNA of the CDR3 is TGTGCCAGCAGCCCCCCTCTGAGAGTGGCTGAAGCTTTCTTT.

The rearrangement links TRBV7-9 to TRBJ1-2, with D possibly matching TRBD1 (5 bases). The length of the CDR3 is 15 residues. Germline V gene lookup returns CDR1 SEHNR and CDR2 FQNEAQ (reference sequence). V lost 5 bases to trimming and J lost 8 bases, with 21 bases between them. This CDR3 is CASSPSRGESGGYTF. In nucleotides, the CDR3 is TGTGCCAGCAGCCCCTCCCGGGGGGAATCAGGCGGCTACACCTTC.

The chain is built from TRBV24-1 and TRBJ2-7; perhaps TRBD2 as D (6 bases). The V gene's germline CDR1 is KGHDR and CDR2 SFDVKD. CDR3 length equals 13 residues. Trimming took 6 bases from V and 2 from J, leaving 10 bases between them. CDR3 amino acids: CATSNSGPYEQYF. The CDR3 nucleotides are TGTGCCACCAGTAATAGCGGTCCCTACGAGCAGTACTTC.